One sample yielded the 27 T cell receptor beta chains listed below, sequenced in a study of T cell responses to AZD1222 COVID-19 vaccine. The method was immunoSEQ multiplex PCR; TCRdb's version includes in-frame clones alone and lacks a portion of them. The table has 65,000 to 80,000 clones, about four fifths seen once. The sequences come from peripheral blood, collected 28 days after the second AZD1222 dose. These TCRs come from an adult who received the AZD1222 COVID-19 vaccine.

CDR3 sequence: CASSPDRGLGLYGYTF. DNA of the CDR3: TGTGCCAGCAGTCCCGACAGGGGCCTTGGACTCTATGGCTACACCTTC. The chain couples TRBV28 to TRBJ1-2, with 8 nucleotides matching TRBD1. Germline V gives CDR1 MDHEN, CDR2 SYDVKM. The J segment lost 4 bases and the V segment lost 5 bases, leaving 12 bases of the junction unmatched. The CDR3 is made up of 16 amino acids.

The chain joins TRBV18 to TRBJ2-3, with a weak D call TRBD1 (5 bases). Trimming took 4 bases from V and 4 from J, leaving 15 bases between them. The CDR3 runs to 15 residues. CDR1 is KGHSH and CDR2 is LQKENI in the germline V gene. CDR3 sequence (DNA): TGTGCCAGCTCACTTGGGGCAGGGCGACCAGATACGCAGTATTTT. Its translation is CASSLGAGRPDTQYF.

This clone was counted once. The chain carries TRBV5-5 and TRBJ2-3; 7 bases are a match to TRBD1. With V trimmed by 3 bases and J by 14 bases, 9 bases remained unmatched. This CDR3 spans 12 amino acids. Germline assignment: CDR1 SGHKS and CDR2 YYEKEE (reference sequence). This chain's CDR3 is CASSSRQGSLYF. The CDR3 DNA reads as TGTGCCAGCAGCTCGCGACAGGGCAGTCTGTATTTT.

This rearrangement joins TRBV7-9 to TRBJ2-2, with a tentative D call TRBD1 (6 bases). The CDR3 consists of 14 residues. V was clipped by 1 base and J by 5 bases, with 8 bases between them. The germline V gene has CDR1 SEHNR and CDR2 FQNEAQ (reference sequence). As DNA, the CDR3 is TGTGCCAGCAGCTTAGTAGGGGGAACCGGGGAGCTGTTTTTT. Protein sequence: CASSLVGGTGELFF.

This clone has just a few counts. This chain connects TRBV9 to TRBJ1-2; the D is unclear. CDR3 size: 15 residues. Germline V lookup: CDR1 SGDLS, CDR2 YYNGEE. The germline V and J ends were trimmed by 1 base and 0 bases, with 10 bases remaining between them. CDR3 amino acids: CASSVSDGANYGYTF. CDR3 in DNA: TGTGCCAGCAGCGTATCGGACGGAGCTAACTATGGCTACACCTTC.

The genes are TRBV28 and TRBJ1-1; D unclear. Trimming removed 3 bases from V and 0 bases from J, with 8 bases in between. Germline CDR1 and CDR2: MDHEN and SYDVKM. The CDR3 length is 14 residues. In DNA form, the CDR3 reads TGTGCCAGCAGTTTTAGCGGCATGAACACTGAAGCTTTCTTT. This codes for CASSFSGMNTEAFF.

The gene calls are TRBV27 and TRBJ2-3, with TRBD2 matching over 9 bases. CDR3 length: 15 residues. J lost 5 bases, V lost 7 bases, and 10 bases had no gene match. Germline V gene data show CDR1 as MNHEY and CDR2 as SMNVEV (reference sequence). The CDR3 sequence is CASTISGSDGDTQYF. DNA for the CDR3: TGTGCCAGCACCATTAGCGGGAGTGACGGAGATACGCAGTATTTT.

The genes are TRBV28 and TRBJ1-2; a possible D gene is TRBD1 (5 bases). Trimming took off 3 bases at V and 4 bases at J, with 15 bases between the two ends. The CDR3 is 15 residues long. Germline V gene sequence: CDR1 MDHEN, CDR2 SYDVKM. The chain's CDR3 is CASSFRAEGTYGYTF. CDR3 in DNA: TGTGCCAGCAGTTTTAGGGCAGAGGGGACCTATGGCTACACCTTC.

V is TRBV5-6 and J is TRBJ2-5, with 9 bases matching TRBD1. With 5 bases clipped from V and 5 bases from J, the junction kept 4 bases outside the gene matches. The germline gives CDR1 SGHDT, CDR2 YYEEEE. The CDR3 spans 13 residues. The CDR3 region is CASRSGQGETQYF. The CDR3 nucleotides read TGTGCCAGCAGATCAGGACAGGGGGAGACCCAGTACTTC. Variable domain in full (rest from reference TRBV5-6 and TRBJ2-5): DAGVTQSPTHLIKTRGQQVTLRCSPKSGHDTVSWYQQALGQGPQFIFQYYEEEERQRGNFPDRFSGHQFPNYSSELNVNALLLGDSALYLCASRSGQGETQYFGPGTRLLVL.

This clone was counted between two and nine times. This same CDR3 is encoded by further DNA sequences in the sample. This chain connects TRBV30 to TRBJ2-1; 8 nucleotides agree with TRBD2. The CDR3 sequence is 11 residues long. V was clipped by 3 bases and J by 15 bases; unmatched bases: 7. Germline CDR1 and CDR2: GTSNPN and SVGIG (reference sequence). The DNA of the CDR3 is TGTGCCTGGAGCTCCGGGACTAGTAGGTTCTTC. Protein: CAWSSGTSRFF.

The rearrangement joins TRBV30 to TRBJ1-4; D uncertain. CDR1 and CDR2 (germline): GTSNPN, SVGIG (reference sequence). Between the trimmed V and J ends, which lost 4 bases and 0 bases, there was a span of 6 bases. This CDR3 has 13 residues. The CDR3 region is CAWTVATNEKLFF. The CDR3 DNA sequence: TGTGCCTGGACAGTGGCAACTAATGAAAAACTGTTTTTT.

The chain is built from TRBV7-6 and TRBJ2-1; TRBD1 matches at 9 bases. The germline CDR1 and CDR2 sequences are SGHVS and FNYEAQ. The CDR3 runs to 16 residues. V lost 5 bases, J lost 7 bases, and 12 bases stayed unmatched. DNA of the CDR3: TGTGCCAGCAGCACTATGGCGGGACAGGGATTGAATGAGCAGTTCTTC. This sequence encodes CASSTMAGQGLNEQFF.

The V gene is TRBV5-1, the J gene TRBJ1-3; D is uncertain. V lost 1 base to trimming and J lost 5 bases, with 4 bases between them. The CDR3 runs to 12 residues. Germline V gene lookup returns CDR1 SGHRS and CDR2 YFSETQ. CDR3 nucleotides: TGCGCCAGCAGCTTGCCGAGAAACACCATATATTTT. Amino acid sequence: CASSLPRNTIYF.

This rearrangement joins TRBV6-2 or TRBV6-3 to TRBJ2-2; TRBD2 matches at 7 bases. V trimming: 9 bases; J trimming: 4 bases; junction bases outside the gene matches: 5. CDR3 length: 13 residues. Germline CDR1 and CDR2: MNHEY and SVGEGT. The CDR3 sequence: CASSAGVTGELFF. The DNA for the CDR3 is TGTGCCAGTAGTGCGGGGGTCACCGGGGAGCTGTTTTTT.

The CDR3 DNA sequence: TGCGCCAGCAGTGAAGTAGGGATCACCTACGAGCAGTACTTC. Translation gives CASSEVGITYEQYF. The rearrangement joins TRBV10-2 to TRBJ2-7; D gene ambiguous. The germline V gene has CDR1 WSHSY and CDR2 SAAADI. The CDR3 is 14 amino acids. Trimming stripped 3 bases from V and 2 bases from J, with 11 bases between.

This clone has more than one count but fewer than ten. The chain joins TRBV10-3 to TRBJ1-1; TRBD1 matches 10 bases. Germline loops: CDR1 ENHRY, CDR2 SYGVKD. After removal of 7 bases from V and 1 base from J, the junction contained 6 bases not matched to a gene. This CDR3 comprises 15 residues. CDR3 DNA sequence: TGTGCCATCACCGCGACAGGGGGCACGAACACTGAAGCTTTCTTT. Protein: CAITATGGTNTEAFF.

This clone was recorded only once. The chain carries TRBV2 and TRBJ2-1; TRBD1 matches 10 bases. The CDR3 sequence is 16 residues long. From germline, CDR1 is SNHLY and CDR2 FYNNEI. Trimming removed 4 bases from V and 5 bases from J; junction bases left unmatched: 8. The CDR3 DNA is TGTGCCAGCAGTGCCTCCCGGGACAGGGGAAACAATGAGCAGTTCTTC. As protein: CASSASRDRGNNEQFF.

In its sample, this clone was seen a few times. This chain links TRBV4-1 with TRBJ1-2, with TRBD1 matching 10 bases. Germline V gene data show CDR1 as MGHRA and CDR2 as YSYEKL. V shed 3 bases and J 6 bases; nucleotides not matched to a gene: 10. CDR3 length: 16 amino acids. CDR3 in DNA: TGCGCCAGCAGCCAGCTTTCGGGACAGGGGACCCATGGCTACACCTTC. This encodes CASSQLSGQGTHGYTF.

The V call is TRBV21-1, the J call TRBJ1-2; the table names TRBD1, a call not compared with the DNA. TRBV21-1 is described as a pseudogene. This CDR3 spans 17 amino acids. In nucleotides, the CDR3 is TGTGCCAGCAGCAAAGGAAGAAGAGCAGGGGGACACTATGGCTACACCTTC. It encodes CASSKGRRAGGHYGYTF.

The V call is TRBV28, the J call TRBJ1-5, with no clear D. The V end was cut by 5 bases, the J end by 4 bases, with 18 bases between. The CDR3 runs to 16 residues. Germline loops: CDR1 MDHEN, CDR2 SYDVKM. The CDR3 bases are TGTGCCAGCAGTAAAGTCCCGGTAGGTCAAAATCAGCCCCAGCATTTT. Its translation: CASSKVPVGQNQPQHF.

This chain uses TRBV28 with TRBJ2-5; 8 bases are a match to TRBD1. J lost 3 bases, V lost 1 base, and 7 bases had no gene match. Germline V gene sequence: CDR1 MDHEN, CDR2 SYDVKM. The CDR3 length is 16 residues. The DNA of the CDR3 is TGTGCCAGCAGTTTATCCCCGGGACAGGTGAAAGAGACCCAGTACTTC. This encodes CASSLSPGQVKETQYF.

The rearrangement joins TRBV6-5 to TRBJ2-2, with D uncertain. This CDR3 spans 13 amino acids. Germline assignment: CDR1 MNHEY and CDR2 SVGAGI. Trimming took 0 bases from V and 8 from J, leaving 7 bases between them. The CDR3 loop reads CASSYSVGGELFF. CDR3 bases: TGTGCCAGCAGTTACTCTGTAGGGGGGGAGCTGTTTTTT.

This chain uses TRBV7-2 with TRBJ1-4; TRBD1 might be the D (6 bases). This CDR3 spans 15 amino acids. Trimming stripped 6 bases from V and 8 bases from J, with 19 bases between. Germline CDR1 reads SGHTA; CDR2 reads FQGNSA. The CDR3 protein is CASRNRDTGSEKLFF. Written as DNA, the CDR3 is TGTGCCAGCAGAAACCGGGACACTGGCTCAGAAAAACTGTTTTTT.

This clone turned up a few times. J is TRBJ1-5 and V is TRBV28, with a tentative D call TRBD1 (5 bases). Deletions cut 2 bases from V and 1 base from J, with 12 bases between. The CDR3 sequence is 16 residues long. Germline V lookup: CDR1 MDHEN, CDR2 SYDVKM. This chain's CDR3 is CASSLTRGRSNQPQHF. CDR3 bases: TGTGCCAGCAGTTTAACTAGGGGACGGAGCAATCAGCCCCAGCATTTT.

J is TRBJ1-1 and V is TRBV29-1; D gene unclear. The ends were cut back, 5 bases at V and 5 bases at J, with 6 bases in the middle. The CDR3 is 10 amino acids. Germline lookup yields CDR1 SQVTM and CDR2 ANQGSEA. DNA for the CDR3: TGCAGCGTTCTGTGGACTGAAGCTTTCTTT. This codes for CSVLWTEAFF.

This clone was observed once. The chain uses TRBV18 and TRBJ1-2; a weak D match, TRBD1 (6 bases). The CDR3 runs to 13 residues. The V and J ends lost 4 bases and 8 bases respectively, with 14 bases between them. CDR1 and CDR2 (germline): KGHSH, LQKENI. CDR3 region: CASSLGSGGGYTF. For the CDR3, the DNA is TGTGCCAGCTCACTGGGCAGCGGGGGCGGCTACACCTTC.

The CDR3 loop is CASSTGTRTEAFF. The CDR3 DNA reads as TGTGCCAGCAGTACAGGGACCAGGACTGAAGCTTTCTTT. The rearrangement uses TRBV27 and TRBJ1-1; D might be TRBD1 (6 bases). Trimming left V 5 bases short and J 5 bases short, with 12 bases between. CDR3 size: 13 residues. Per the germline V gene, CDR1 is MNHEY and CDR2 is SMNVEV (reference sequence).